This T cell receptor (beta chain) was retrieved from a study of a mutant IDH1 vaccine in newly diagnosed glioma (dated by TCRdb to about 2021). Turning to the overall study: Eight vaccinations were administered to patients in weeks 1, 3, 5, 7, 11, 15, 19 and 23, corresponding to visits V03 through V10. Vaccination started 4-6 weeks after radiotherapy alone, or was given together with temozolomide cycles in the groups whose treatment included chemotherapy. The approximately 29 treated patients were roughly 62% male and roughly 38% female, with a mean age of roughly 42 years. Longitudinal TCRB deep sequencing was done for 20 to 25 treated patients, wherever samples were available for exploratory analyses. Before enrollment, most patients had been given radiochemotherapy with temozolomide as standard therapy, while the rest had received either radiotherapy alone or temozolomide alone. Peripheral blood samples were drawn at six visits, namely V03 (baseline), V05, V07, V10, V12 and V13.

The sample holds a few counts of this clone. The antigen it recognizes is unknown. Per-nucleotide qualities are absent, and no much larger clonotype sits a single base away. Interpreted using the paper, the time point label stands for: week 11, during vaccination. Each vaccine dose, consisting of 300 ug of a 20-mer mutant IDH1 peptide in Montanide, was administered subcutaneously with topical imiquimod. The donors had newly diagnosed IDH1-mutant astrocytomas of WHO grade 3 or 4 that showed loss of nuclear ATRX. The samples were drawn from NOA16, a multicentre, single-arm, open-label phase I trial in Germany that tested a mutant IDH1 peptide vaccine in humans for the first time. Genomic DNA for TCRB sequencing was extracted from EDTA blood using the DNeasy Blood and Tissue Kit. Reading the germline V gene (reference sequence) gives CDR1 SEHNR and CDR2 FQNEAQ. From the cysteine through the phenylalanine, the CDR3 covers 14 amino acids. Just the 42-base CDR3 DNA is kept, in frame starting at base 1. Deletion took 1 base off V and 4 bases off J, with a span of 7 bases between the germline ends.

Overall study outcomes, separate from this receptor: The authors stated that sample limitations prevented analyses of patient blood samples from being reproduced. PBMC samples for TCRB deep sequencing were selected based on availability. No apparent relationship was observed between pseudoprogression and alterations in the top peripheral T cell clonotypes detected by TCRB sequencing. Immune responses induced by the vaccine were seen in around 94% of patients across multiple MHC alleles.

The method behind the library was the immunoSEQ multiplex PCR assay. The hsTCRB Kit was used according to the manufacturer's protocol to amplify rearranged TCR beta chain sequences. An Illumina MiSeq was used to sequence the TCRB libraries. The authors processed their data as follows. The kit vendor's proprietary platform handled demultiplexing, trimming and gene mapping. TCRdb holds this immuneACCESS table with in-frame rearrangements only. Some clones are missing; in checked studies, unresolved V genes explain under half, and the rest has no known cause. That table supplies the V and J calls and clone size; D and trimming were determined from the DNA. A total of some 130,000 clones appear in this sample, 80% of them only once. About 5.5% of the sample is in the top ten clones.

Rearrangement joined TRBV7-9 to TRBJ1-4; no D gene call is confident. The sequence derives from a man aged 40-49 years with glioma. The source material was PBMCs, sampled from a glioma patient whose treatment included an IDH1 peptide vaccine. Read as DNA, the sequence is TGTGCCAGCAGCTTAGGCAGACATAATGAAAAACTGTTTTTT. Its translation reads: CASSLGRHNEKLFF.